This entry concerns a single TCR beta chain. The germline gives CDR1 MNHEY, CDR2 SMNVEV (reference sequence). The V end lost 4 bases, the J end lost 3 bases, and 13 bases lay between the germline ends. The CDR3 loop spans 15 amino acids. These data belong to a study of blood T cell repertoires in COVID-19. In the original workflow: Reference gene primers were amplified, and this amplification served to estimate nucleated cell counts. Clones were read by immunoSEQ multiplex PCR, and TCRdb kept only the in-frame ones, dropping some. V and J calls and clone size come straight from that table; D and trimming were deduced from the DNA. This sample has about 91,000 clones, with 70% to 90% found just once.

This clonotype originated in a man aged 65-85 years with acute or convalescent COVID-19. The sample consisted of peripheral blood. V and J are TRBV27 and TRBJ1-5, with D unclear. The CDR3 coding sequence is TGTGCCAGCAGTTCGTTGTCGGTCATCAATCAGCCCCAGCATTTT. Amino acid sequence: CASSSLSVINQPQHF.